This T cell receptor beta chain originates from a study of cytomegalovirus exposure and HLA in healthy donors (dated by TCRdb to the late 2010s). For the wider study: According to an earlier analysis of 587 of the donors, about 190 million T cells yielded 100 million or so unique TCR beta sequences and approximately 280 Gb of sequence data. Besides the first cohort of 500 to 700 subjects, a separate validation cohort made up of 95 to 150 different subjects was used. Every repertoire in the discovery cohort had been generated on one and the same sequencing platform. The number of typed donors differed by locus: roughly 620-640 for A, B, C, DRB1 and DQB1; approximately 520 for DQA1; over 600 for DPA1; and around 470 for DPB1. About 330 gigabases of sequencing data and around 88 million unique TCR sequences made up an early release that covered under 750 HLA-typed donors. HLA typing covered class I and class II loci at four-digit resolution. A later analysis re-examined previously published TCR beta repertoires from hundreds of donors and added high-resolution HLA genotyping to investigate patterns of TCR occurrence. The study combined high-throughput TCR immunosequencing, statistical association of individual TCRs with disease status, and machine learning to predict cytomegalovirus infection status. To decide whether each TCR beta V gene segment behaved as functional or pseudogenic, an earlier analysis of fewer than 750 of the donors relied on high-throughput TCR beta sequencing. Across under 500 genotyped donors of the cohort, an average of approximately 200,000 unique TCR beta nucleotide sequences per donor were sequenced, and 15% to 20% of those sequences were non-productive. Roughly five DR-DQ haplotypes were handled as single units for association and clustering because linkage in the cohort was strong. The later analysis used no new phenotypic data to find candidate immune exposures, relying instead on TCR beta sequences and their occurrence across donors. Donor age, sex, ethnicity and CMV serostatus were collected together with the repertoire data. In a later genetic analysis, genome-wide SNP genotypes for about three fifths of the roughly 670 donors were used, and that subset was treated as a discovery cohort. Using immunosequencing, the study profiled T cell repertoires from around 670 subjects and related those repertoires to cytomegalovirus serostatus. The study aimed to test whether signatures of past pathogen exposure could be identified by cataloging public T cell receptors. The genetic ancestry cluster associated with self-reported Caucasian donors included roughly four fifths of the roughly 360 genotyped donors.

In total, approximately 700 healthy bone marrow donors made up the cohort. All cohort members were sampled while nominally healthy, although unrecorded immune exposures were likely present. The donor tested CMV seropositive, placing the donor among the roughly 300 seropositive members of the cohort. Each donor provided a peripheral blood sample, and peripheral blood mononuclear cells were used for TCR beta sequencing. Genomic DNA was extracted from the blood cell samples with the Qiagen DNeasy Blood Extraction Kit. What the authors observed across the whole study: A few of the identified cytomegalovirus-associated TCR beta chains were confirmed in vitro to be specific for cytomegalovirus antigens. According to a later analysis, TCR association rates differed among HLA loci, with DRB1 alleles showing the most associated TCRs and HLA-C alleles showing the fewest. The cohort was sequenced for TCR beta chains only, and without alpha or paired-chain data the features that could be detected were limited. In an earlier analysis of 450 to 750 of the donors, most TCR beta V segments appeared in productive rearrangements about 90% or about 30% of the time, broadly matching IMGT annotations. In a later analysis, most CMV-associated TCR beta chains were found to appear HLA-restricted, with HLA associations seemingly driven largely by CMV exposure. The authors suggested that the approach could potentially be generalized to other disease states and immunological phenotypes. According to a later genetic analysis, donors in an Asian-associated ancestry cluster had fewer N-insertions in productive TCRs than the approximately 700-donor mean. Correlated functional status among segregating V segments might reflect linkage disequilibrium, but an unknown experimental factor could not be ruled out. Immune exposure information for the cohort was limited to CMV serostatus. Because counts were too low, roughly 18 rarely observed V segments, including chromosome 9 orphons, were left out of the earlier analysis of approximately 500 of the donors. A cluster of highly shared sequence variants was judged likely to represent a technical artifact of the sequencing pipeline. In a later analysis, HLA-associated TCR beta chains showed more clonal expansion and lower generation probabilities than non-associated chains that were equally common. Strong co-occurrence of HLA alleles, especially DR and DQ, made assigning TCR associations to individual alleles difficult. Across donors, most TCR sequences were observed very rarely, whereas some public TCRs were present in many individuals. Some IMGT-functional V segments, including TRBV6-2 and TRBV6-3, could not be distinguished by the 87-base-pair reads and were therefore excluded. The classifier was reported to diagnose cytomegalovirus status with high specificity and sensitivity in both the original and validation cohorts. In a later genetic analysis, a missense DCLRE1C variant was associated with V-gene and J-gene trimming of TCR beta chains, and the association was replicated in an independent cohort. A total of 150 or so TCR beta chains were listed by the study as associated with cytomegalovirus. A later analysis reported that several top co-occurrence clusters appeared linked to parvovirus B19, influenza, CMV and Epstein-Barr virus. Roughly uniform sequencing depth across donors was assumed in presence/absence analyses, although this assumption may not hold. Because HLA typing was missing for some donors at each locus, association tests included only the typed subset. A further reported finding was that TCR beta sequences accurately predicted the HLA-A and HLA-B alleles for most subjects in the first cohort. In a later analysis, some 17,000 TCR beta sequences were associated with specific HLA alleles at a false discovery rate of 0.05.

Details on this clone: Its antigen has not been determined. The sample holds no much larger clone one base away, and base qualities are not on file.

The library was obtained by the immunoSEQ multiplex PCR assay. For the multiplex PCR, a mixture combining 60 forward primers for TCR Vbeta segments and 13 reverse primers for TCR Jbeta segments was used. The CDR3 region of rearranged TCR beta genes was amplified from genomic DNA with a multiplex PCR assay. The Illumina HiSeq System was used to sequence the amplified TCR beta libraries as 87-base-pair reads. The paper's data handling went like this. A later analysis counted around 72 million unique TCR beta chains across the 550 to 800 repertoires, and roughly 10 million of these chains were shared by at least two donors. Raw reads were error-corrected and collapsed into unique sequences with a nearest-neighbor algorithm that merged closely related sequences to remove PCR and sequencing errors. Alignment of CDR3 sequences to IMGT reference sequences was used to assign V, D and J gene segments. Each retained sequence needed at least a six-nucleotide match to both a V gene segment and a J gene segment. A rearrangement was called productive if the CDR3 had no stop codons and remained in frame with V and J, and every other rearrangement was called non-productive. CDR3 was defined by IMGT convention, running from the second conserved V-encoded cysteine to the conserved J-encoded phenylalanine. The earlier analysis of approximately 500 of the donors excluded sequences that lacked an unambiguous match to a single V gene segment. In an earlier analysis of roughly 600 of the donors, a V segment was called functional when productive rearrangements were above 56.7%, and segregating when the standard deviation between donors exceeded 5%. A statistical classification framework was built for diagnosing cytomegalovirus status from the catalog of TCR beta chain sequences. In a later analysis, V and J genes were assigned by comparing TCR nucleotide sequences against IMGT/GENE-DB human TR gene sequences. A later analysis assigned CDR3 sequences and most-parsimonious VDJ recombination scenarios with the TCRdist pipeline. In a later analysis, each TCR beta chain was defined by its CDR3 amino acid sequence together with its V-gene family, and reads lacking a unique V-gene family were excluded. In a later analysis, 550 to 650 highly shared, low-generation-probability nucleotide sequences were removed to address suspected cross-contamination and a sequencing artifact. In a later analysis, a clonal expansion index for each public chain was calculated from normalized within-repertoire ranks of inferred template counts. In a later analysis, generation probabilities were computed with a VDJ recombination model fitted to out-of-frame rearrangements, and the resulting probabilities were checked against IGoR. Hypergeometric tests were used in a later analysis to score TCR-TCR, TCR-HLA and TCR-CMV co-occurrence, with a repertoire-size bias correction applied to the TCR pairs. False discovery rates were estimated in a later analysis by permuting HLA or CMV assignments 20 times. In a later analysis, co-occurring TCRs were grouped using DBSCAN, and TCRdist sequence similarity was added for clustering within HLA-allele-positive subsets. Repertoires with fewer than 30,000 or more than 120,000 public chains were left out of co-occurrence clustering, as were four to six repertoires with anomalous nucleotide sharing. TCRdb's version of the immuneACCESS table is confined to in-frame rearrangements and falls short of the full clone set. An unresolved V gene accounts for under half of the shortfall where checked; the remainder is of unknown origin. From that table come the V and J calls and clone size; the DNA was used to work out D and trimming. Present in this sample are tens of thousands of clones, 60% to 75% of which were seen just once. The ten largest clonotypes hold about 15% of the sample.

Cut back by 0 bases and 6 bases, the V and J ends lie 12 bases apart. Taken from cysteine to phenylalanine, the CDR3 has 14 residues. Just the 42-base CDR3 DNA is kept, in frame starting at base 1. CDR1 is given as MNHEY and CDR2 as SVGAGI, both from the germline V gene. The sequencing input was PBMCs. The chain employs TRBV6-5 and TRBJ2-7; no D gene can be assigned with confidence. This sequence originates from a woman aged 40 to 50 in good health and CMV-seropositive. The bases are TGTGCCAGCAGTTACTCGACTCTACCCTCCGAGCAGTACTTC. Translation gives CASSYSTLPSEQYF.